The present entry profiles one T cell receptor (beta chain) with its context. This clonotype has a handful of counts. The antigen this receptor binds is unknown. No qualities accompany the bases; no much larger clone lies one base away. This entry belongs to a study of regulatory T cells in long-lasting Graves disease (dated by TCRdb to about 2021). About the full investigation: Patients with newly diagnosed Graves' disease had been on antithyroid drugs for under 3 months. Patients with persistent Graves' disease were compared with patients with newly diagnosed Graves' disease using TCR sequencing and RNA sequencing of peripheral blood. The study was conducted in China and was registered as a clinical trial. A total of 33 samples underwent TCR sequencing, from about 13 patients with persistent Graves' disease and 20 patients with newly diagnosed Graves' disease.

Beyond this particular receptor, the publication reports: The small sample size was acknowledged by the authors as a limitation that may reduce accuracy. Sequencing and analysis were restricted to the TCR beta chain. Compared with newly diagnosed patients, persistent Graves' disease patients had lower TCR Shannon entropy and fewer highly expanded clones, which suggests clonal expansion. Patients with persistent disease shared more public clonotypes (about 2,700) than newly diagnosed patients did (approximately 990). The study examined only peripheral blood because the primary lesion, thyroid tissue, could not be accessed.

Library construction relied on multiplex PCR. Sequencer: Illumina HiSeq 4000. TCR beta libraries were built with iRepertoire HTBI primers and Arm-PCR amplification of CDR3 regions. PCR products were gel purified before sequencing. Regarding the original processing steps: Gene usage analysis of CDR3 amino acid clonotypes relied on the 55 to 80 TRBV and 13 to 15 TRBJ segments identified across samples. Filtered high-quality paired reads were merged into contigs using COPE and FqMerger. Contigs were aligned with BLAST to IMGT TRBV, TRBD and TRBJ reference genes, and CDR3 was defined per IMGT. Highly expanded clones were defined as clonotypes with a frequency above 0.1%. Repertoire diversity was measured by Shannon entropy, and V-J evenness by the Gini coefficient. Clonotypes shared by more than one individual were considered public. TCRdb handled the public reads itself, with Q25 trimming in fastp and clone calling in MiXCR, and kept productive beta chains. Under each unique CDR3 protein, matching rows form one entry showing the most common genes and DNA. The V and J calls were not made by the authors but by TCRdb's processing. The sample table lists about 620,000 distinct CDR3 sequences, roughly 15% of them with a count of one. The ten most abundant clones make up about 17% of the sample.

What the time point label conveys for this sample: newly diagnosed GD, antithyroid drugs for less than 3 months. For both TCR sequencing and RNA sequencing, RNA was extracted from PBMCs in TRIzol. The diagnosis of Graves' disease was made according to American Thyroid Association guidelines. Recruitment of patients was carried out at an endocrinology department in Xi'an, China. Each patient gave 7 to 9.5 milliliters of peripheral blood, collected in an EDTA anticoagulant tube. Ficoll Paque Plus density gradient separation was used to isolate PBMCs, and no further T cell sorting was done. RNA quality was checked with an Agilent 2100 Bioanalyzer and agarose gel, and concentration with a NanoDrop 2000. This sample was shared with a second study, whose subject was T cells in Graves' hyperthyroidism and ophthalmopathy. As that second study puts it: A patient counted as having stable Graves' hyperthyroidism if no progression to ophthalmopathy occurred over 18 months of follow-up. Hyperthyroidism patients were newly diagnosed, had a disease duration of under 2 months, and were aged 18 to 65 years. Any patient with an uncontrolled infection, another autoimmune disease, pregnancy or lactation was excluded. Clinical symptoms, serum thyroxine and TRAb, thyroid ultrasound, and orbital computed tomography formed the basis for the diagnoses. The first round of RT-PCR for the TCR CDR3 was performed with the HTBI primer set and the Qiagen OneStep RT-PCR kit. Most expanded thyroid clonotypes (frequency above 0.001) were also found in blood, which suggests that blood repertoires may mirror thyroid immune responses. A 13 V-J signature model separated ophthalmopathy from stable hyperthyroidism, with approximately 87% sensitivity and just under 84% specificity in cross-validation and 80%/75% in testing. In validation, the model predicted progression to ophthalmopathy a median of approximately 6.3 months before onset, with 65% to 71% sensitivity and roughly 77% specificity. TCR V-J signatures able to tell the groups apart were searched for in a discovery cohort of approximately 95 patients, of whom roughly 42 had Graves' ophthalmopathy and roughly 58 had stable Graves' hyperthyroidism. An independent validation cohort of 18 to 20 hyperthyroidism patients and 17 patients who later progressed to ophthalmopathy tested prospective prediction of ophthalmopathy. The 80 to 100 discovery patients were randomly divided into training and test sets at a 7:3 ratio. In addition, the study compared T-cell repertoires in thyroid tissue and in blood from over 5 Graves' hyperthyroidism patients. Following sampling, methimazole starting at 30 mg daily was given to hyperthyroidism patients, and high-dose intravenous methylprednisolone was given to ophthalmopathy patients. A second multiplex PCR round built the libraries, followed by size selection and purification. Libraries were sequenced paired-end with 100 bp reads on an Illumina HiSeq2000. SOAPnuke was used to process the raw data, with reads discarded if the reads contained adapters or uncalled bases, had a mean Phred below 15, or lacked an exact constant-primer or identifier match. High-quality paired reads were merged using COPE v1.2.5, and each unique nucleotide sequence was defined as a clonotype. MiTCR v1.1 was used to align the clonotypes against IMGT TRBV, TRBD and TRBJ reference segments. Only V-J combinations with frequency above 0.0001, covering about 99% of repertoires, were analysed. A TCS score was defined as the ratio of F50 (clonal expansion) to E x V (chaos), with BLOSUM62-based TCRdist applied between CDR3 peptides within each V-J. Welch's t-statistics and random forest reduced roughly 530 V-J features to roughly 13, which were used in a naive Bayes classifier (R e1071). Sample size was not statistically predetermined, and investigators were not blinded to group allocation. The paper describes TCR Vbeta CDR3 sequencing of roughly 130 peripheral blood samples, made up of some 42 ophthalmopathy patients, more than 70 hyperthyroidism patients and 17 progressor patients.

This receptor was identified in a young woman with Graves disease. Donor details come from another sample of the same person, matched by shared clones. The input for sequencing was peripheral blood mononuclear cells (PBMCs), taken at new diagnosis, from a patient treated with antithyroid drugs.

The CDR3 region has the sequence CASSLVLYREDTGELFF. The DNA reads TGTGCCAGCAGCTTAGTTTTGTACCGGGAGGACACCGGGGAGCTGTTTTTT. This sequence uses TRBV7-9 and TRBJ2-2; TRBD2 fits 7 bases in the junction. Looking up the germline V gene (reference sequence) yields CDR1 SEHNR and CDR2 FQNEAQ. There are 17 amino acids in the CDR3, from cysteine to phenylalanine inclusive. This entry keeps only the CDR3 DNA: 51 bases, framed from base 1. V lost 1 base and J lost 3 bases, and the count of bases not matched to a germline gene is 8.